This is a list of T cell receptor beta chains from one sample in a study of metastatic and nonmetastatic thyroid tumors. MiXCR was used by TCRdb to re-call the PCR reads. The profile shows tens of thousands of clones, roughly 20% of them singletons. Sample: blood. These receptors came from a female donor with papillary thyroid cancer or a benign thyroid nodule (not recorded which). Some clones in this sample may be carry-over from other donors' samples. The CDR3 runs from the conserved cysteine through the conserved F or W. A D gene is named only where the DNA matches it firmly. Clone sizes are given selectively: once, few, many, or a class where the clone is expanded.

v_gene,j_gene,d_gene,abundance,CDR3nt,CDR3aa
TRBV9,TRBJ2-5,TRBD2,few,TGTGCCAGCAGCGTAGCTATCGGGCACGGGGGGGAGACCCAGTACTTC,CASSVAIGHGGETQYF
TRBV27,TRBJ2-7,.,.,TGTGCCAGGGGGGACGGTTACGAGCAGTACTTC,CARGDGYEQYF
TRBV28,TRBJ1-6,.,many,TGTGCCAGCAGTAGGTCAGGGAGGAATTCACCCCTCCACTTT,CASSRSGRNSPLHF
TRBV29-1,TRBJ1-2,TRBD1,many,TGCAGCGTTGGGGGGGACAGGTTACTTAACTATGGCTACACCTTC,CSVGGDRLLNYGYTF
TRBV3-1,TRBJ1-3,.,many,TGTGCCAGCAGCCAAGATTTTCTCTTTGGCACCATATATTTT,CASSQDFLFGTIYF
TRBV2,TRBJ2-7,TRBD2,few,TGTGCCAGCAGTGAAGACTGGTCTAGCGGGTGGGTTGGGAATTACGAGCAGTACTTC,CASSEDWSSGWVGNYEQYF
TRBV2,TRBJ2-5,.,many,TGTGCCAGCAGTGAAGTATTCCAAGAGACCCAGTACTTC,CASSEVFQETQYF
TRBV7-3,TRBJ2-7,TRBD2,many,TGTGCCAGCAGCCCCGGACTAGCGGACCCCCGCGAGCAGTACTTC,CASSPGLADPREQYF
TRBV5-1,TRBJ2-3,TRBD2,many,TGCGCCAGCAGCTTGGGACTAGCGAGAGTGATTGATACGCAGTATTTT,CASSLGLARVIDTQYF
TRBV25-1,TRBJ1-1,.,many,TGTGCCAGCAGAAGGGACGGGAACACTGAAGCTTTCTTT,CASRRDGNTEAFF
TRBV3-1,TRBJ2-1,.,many,TGTGCCAGCAGCCACAACTCCGGGGATTACAATGAGCAGTTCTTC,CASSHNSGDYNEQFF
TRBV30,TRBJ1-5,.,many,TGTGCCTGGAGTGTATCTGGGAGTCAGCCCCAGCATTTT,CAWSVSGSQPQHF
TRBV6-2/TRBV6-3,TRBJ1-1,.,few,TGTGCCAGCAGTTTACACAGGGATCACATTCAAGTGAACACTGAAGCTTTATTT,CASSLHRDHIQVNTEALF
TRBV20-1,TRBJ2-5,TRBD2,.,TGCAGTGCCCGTCGCAGCGGGAGGTCCCTAGGGGAGACACAGTACTTC,CSARRSGRSLGETQYF
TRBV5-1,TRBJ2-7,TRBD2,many,TGCGCCAGTAAGACTAGCGGGAATTCCTACGAGCAGTACTTC,CASKTSGNSYEQYF
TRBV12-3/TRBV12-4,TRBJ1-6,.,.,TGTGCCAGCAGCGTCGGGGGGGACAATTCACCCCTCCACTTT,CASSVGGDNSPLHF
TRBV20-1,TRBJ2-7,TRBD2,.,TGCAGTGCTATTGGAGAAGGGACTATCGGAAACGAGCAGTACTTC,CSAIGEGTIGNEQYF
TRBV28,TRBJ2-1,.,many,TGTGCCAGCAGCCGGGACTTGAGCTCCTACAATGAGCAGTTCTTC,CASSRDLSSYNEQFF
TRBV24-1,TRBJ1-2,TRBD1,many,TGTGCCACCAGTGCCCCGGGACAGGGAGGATATGGCTACACCTTC,CATSAPGQGGYGYTF
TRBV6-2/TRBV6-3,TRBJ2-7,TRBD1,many,TGTGCCAGCAGCCGACGACAGGGCTACGAGCAGTACTTC,CASSRRQGYEQYF
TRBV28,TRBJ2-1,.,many,TGTGCCAGCAGGGGATACGACAATGAGCAGTTCTTC,CASRGYDNEQFF
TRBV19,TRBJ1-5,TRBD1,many,TGTGCCAGTAGTAAAGGGACAGGGGGTATTCAGCCCCAGCATTTT,CASSKGTGGIQPQHF
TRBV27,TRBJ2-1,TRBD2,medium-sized,TGTGCCAGCAGCCAATTATCAGGGGGGACTAGCGGACGGAATGAGCAGTTCTTC,CASSQLSGGTSGRNEQFF
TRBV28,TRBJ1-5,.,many,TGTGCCAGTACGTTAGCGGGACACCAGTATAGCAATCAGCCCCAGCATTTT,CASTLAGHQYSNQPQHF
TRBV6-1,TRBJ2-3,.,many,TGTGCCAGCAGCCTTGGGGGAGATACGCAGTATTTT,CASSLGGDTQYF
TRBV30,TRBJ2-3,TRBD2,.,TGTGCCTGGAGTGGGGGGACTAGCGGGCTAGATACGCAGTATTTT,CAWSGGTSGLDTQYF
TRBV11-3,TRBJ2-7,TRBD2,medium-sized,TGTGCCAGCAGCTTAGTCGGTGGACTAGCGGGGTTTTACGAGCAGTACTTC,CASSLVGGLAGFYEQYF
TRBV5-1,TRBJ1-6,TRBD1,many,TGCGCCAGCAGCTTGTTCCAGGGGGCGAATTCACCCCTCCACTTT,CASSLFQGANSPLHF
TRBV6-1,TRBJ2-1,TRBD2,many,TGTGCCAGCAGGGGGACTAGCTTTTCCAATGAGCAGTTCTTC,CASRGTSFSNEQFF
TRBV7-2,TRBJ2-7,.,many,TGTGCCAGCAGCTTCCCCCCTCTACGGCAGTACTTC,CASSFPPLRQYF
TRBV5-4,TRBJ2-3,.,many,TGTGCCAGCAGCCGACAGTCCACAGATACGCAGTATTTT,CASSRQSTDTQYF
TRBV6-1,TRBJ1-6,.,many,TGTGCCACCTCTCGGAGGAATTCACCCCTCCACTTT,CATSRRNSPLHF
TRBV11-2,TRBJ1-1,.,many,TGTGCCAGCAGCTTAGGGCCGACGAACACTGAAGCTTTCTTT,CASSLGPTNTEAFF